Listed below are T cell receptor beta chains from one sample, sequenced in a study of blood T cells in healthy people across ages. MiXCR, run by TCRdb on the 5' RACE reads, gives a single entry per CDR3 protein. The table has 1,500,000 or so distinct CDR3 sequences, 35% to 45% seen once. Sequencing was done on a sample of blood. These receptors were taken from a woman between 18 and 29 years old in good health. Both conserved end residues are part of each CDR3. D genes are given only for firm matches. Size is stated for part of the rows, as once, few or many counts, or as a class when the clone is expanded.

D gene: .
CDR3 length: 14
clone size: .
V gene: TRBV20-1
J gene: TRBJ2-7
CDR3 DNA: TGCAGTGCTAGACAGGGCAGTCGGTCCTACGAGCAGTACTTC
CDR3 protein: CSARQGSRSYEQYF

D gene: .
CDR3 length: 16
clone size: .
V gene: TRBV9
J gene: TRBJ1-2
CDR3 DNA: TGTGCCAGCAGCGTAGATGGAAGCCTAGCTAACTATGGCTACACCTTC
CDR3 protein: CASSVDGSLANYGYTF

D gene: TRBD2
CDR3 length: 17
clone size: many
V gene: TRBV12-3/TRBV12-4
J gene: TRBJ2-1
CDR3 DNA: TGTGCCAGCAGTTTTCCCAAGACTAGCGGGACCTACAATGAGCAGTTCTTC
CDR3 protein: CASSFPKTSGTYNEQFF

D gene: TRBD1
CDR3 length: 12
clone size: few
V gene: TRBV12-3/TRBV12-4
J gene: TRBJ1-2
CDR3 DNA: TGTGCCAGCCGACAGGGCAGTTATGGCTACACCTTC
CDR3 protein: CASRQGSYGYTF

D gene: TRBD2
CDR3 length: 13
clone size: .
V gene: TRBV20-1
J gene: TRBJ2-5
CDR3 DNA: TGCAGTGCTAGCGGGACTACTCAAGAGACCCAGTACTTC
CDR3 protein: CSASGTTQETQYF

D gene: .
CDR3 length: 13
clone size: .
V gene: TRBV6-5
J gene: TRBJ2-2
CDR3 DNA: TGTGCCAGCAGCACGGCCCGCACCGGGGAGCTGTTTTTT
CDR3 protein: CASSTARTGELFF

D gene: TRBD1
CDR3 length: 15
clone size: .
V gene: TRBV7-2
J gene: TRBJ2-7
CDR3 DNA: TGTGCCAGCAGCCCTGGGACAGCTAACCCCTACGAGCAGTACTTC
CDR3 protein: CASSPGTANPYEQYF

D gene: TRBD2
CDR3 length: 12
clone size: few
V gene: TRBV20-1
J gene: TRBJ2-7
CDR3 DNA: TGCAGTGCCGGGAGGGGTTTGTACGAGCAGTACTTC
CDR3 protein: CSAGRGLYEQYF

D gene: TRBD1
CDR3 length: 14
clone size: many
V gene: TRBV12-3/TRBV12-4
J gene: TRBJ2-7
CDR3 DNA: TGTGCCAGCAGTAACAGGGGGATCTCCTACGAGCAGTACTTC
CDR3 protein: CASSNRGISYEQYF

D gene: .
CDR3 length: 15
clone size: few
V gene: TRBV7-2
J gene: TRBJ2-1
CDR3 DNA: TGTGCCAGCAGCTTCAGGGTCGGGAGTATAAATGAGCAGTTCTTC
CDR3 protein: CASSFRVGSINEQFF

D gene: .
CDR3 length: 13
clone size: few
V gene: TRBV5-1
J gene: TRBJ2-1
CDR3 DNA: TGCGCCAGCGGCCGGACTACCGACAATGAGCAGTTCTTC
CDR3 protein: CASGRTTDNEQFF

D gene: .
CDR3 length: 16
clone size: .
V gene: TRBV4-2
J gene: TRBJ1-5
CDR3 DNA: TGTGCCAGCAGCCAAGAGGGGTGGGGGTCCATTCAGCCCCAGCATTTT
CDR3 protein: CASSQEGWGSIQPQHF

D gene: TRBD1
CDR3 length: 14
clone size: .
V gene: TRBV29-1
J gene: TRBJ2-7
CDR3 DNA: TGCAGCGTTGAAAAAGGGACAGGGAATTACGAGCAGTACTTC
CDR3 protein: CSVEKGTGNYEQYF

D gene: TRBD1
CDR3 length: 14
clone size: few
V gene: TRBV20-1
J gene: TRBJ1-4
CDR3 DNA: TGCAGTGCTAGAGCCGGGACAGGCCCTGAAAAACTGTTTTTT
CDR3 protein: CSARAGTGPEKLFF

D gene: .
CDR3 length: 14
clone size: .
V gene: TRBV6-6
J gene: TRBJ2-3
CDR3 DNA: TGTGCCAGCCGAATCAGAGCTAGCACAGATACGCAGTATTTT
CDR3 protein: CASRIRASTDTQYF

D gene: .
CDR3 length: 13
clone size: .
V gene: TRBV2
J gene: TRBJ2-3
CDR3 DNA: TGTGCCAGCAGTGAAGGGCCCGGGGGTACGCAGTATTTT
CDR3 protein: CASSEGPGGTQYF

D gene: .
CDR3 length: 12
clone size: .
V gene: TRBV2
J gene: TRBJ2-1
CDR3 DNA: TGTGCCAGCAGTGAAGAGCTGGGTGAGCAGTTCTTC
CDR3 protein: CASSEELGEQFF

D gene: .
CDR3 length: 21
clone size: .
V gene: TRBV11-2
J gene: TRBJ2-3
CDR3 DNA: TGTGCCAGCAGCTTAACCTTCTCGTGGGGAGCAATCGACGCTAGCACAGATACGCAGTATTTT
CDR3 protein: CASSLTFSWGAIDASTDTQYF

D gene: TRBD1
CDR3 length: 14
clone size: few
V gene: TRBV7-9
J gene: TRBJ2-7
CDR3 DNA: TGTGCCAGCAGCGACGCGGGACAGGGCTACGAGCAGTACTTC
CDR3 protein: CASSDAGQGYEQYF

D gene: .
CDR3 length: 16
clone size: few
V gene: TRBV30
J gene: TRBJ1-4
CDR3 DNA: TGTGCCTGGAGTGTACAGGCGGCCTTCGGAGTAGAAAAACTGTTTTTT
CDR3 protein: CAWSVQAAFGVEKLFF

D gene: .
CDR3 length: 14
clone size: few
V gene: TRBV15
J gene: TRBJ2-3
CDR3 DNA: TGTGCCACCAGCGGCGGACGGTCCACAGATACGCAGTATTTT
CDR3 protein: CATSGGRSTDTQYF

D gene: TRBD2
CDR3 length: 16
clone size: .
V gene: TRBV4-3
J gene: TRBJ2-1
CDR3 DNA: TGCACCAGCAGTCCCTCGACTAGCGGGGGGTACAATGAGCAGTTCTTC
CDR3 protein: CTSSPSTSGGYNEQFF

D gene: .
CDR3 length: 13
clone size: few
V gene: TRBV12-3/TRBV12-4
J gene: TRBJ1-5
CDR3 DNA: TGTGCCAGCAGTAGGGACCGCGACAGGCCCCAGCATTTT
CDR3 protein: CASSRDRDRPQHF

D gene: .
CDR3 length: 12
clone size: .
V gene: TRBV20-1
J gene: TRBJ2-7
CDR3 DNA: TGCAGTGCTAGCCGAGCAGGGCCCGAGCAGTACTTC
CDR3 protein: CSASRAGPEQYF

D gene: .
CDR3 length: 15
clone size: .
V gene: TRBV12-3/TRBV12-4
J gene: TRBJ1-4
CDR3 DNA: TGTGCCAGCAGTCCGCACACAGGGCTTCATGAAAAACTGTTTTTT
CDR3 protein: CASSPHTGLHEKLFF

D gene: .
CDR3 length: 13
clone size: .
V gene: TRBV20-1
J gene: TRBJ1-5
CDR3 DNA: TGCAGTGCTAAAGGCAGAGATAATCAGCCCCAGCATTTT
CDR3 protein: CSAKGRDNQPQHF

D gene: .
CDR3 length: 14
clone size: .
V gene: TRBV20-1
J gene: TRBJ2-2
CDR3 DNA: TGCAGTGCTAGCGACCGGCAGAAGGGCGGGGAGCTGTTTTTT
CDR3 protein: CSASDRQKGGELFF

D gene: .
CDR3 length: 14
clone size: .
V gene: TRBV6-2/TRBV6-3
J gene: TRBJ2-3
CDR3 DNA: TGTGCCAGCAGTTACTCGTTTGGTGAAGATACGCAGTATTTT
CDR3 protein: CASSYSFGEDTQYF

D gene: TRBD1
CDR3 length: 21
clone size: .
V gene: TRBV20-1
J gene: TRBJ1-5
CDR3 DNA: TGCAGTGCTAGACCCTCCCCCCGGGACAGGGGGCTTCAAAATAGCAATCAGCCCCAGCATTTT
CDR3 protein: CSARPSPRDRGLQNSNQPQHF